This T cell receptor beta chain derives from a study of Graves' ophthalmopathy and Graves' hyperthyroidism. Overall study: Cases classed as stable hyperthyroidism had no ophthalmopathy within 18 months of follow-up.

Eligible hyperthyroidism cases comprised new diagnoses of under 2 months' duration in individuals aged 18 to 65. TCR beta CDR3 regions were amplified from RNA transcripts. The library came from an HTBI-primed first-round RT-PCR and a second-round multiplex PCR. TCRdb reprocessed the multiplex PCR reads via MiXCR and lists one record per CDR3 protein. The table shows over a million distinct CDR3 sequences, with 35% to 40% occurring only once. This receptor was identified in an adult man with Graves' hyperthyroidism. Specimen: peripheral blood or thyroid tissue (not recorded which).

The CDR3 DNA follows: TGTGCCACCAGCAGCTTGGAGGCTAGCGGGAACACCGGGGAGCTGTTTTTT. Translated, it gives CATSSLEASGNTGELFF. This sequence joins TRBV15 and TRBJ2-2; 7 nucleotides line up with TRBD2. V lost 3 bases, J lost 1 base, and 8 bases stayed unmatched. The CDR3 is made up of 17 amino acids. Germline loops: CDR1 LNHNV, CDR2 YYDKDF (reference sequence).